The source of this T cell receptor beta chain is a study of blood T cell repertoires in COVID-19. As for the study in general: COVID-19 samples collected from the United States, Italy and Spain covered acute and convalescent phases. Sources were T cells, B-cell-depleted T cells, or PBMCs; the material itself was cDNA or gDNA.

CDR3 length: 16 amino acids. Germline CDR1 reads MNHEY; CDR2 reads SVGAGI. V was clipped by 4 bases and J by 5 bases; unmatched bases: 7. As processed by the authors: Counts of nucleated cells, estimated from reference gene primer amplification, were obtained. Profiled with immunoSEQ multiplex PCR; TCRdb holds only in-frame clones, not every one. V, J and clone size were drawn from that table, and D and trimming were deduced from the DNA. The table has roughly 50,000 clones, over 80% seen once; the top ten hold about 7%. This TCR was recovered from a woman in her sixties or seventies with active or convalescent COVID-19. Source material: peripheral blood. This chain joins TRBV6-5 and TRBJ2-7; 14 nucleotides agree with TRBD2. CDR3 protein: CASSSPTSGRAHEQYF. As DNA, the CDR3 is TGTGCCAGCAGTTCCCCGACTAGCGGGAGGGCCCACGAGCAGTACTTC.